This T cell receptor beta chain came from a study of cytomegalovirus exposure and HLA in healthy donors. Amplification used 60 Vbeta primers and 13 Jbeta primers. Sequenced by immunoSEQ multiplex PCR; TCRdb stores in-frame clones only, minus some. The table has 96,000 or so clones, around 79% seen once. This clonotype was sampled from a female donor in good health and CMV-seropositive. The sequenced sample consisted of PBMCs.

This CDR3 reads CASSQVPPNPGGWSYEQYF. Written as DNA, the CDR3 is TGTGCCAGCAGCCAAGTCCCCCCTAACCCAGGGGGTTGGTCCTACGAGCAGTACTTC. The genes are TRBV4-2 and TRBJ2-7; 7 bases are shared with TRBD1. The trim removed 1 base at V and 1 base at J, leaving 16 bases unmatched. The CDR3 consists of 19 residues. Per germline, CDR1 LGHNA and CDR2 YNFKEQ.